This T cell receptor (beta chain) originates from a study of early T cells in non-severe SARS-CoV-2 infection (dated by TCRdb to 2020 to 2022). Context from the whole study: TCR sequencing used bulk RNA from unsorted whole blood, so alpha and beta chains could not be paired.

Broad study findings and their caveats: VDJdb matching was skewed toward anti-spike CD8 responses and likely underestimated virus-specific expansions by missing private and CD4 specificities.

Comment on this clonotype: It lacks a known antigen. Base qualities are missing; no much larger clone stands one base away.

The trim is 3 bases for V and 5 bases for J, with a gap of 10 bases between the germline ends. There are 13 amino acids in the CDR3, from cysteine to phenylalanine inclusive. The CDR3 DNA has 39 bases and is translated from base 1. The germline V gene (reference sequence) sets CDR1 to MNHEY and CDR2 to SMNVEV. A case-control design nested within a healthcare worker cohort in London, UK, was used, with weekly nasopharyngeal swab PCR tests and blood sampling performed. Healthcare workers were enrolled in the week of the UK lockdown, from 23 to 31 March 2020, and were followed every week for up to roughly 15 weeks. Library method: 5' RACE. TCRdb names NextSeq 500 as the instrument used. The TCR library protocol attached unique molecular identifiers to individual cDNA molecules to correct for sequencing error and PCR bias. TCR alpha and beta chains were both sequenced, and the abundances of alpha and beta sequences in each sample were closely correlated with each other. The original pipeline was this. V gene, J gene and CDR3 annotation of TCR sequences was performed with Decombinator V4. Expanded TCRs were defined as changing significantly between any two time points under a Poisson model with p below 0.0001. TCR abundances were normalised to the total number of TCRs sequenced per sample and expressed as counts per million. MAIT TCRs were defined by TRAV1-2 paired with TRAJ12, TRAJ20 or TRAJ33, and iNKT TCRs by TRAV10 paired with TRAJ18. VDJdb, accessed 1 November 2021, was searched for CMV, EBV and SARS-CoV-2 annotated TCRs, with TCRs annotated for multiple antigens excluded. In-frame beta chains were kept once TCRdb had trimmed the public reads at Q25 with fastp and called clones with MiXCR. A single entry per CDR3 protein holds the most common genes and DNA from its merged rows. The V and J calls and clone size are TCRdb's, not the authors'. This sample gives 65,000 to 95,000 distinct CDR3 sequences in total; roughly 9.4% of them show up just once. The ten largest make up about 4.6% of the sample.

The sequence was collected from an adult who was a healthcare worker with PCR-confirmed SARS-CoV-2 infection or an uninfected control (not recorded which). Sequenced: whole blood. The sequence links TRBV27 to TRBJ1-1; the D gene identity is not certain. The CDR3 reads CASSLSVRTEAFF. The DNA sequence follows: TGTGCCAGCAGTTTGTCCGTTAGGACTGAAGCTTTCTTT.